This TCR beta chain was sequenced in a study of blood T cell repertoires in COVID-19. Overall study: PBMCs, B-cell-depleted T cells, or T cells provided the cDNA or gDNA that made up the material.

V was clipped by 1 base and J by 4 bases, with 14 bases between them. Per germline, CDR1 SGHTA and CDR2 FQGNSA. This CDR3 is built from 16 residues. This clone is a singleton in its sample. How the authors handled the data: The authors estimated nucleated cell counts from reference gene primer amplification. The assay was immunoSEQ multiplex PCR, and TCRdb's table has in-frame clones only and misses some. The V and J calls and clone size were taken over from that table, and D and trimming were inferred from the DNA. The table records about 61,000 clones, more than 60% of them present only once. Material for sequencing was peripheral blood. This receptor was identified in a woman aged 65 to 85 with acute or convalescent COVID-19. The rearrangement uses TRBV7-2 and TRBJ1-5, with D tentatively TRBD1 (6 bases). The CDR3 is CASSLGWTVINQPQHF. The CDR3 DNA reads TGTGCCAGCAGCTTAGGGTGGACAGTTATTAATCAGCCCCAGCATTTT. The full variable domain, rest sourced from reference TRBV7-2 and TRBJ1-5, is GAGVSQSPSNKVTEKGKDVELRCDPISGHTALYWYRQSLGQGLEFLIYFQGNSAPDKSGLPSDRFSAERTGGSVSTLTIQRTQQEDSAVYLCASSLGWTVINQPQHFGDGTRLSIL.